Below, 32 T cell receptor beta chains from the same sample are listed, as sequenced in a study of T-cell reconstitution after alpha-beta-depleted transplantation in children (dated by TCRdb to the mid-2010s). What this sample's treatment or condition label stands for: allogeneic hematopoietic cell transplantation with graft depleted of TCRalphabeta T cells and CD19 B cells. The protocol used for the library was PCR. The reads were generated on an Illumina HiSeq 2500. TCR libraries were prepared with molecular barcoding, using unique molecular identifiers to normalize TCRbeta repertoire quantification. Starting from the raw public reads, TCRdb applied fastp trimming at Q25, assembled clones with MiXCR and retained in-frame beta chains. For every CDR3 protein sequence, its rows merge into one entry that carries the most common genes and DNA. The sample has more than 400,000 distinct CDR3 sequences on record, approximately 41% of them singletons. In total, the top ten clones hold 25% to 30% of the sample.

The source material was PBMCs, sampled before TCRalphabeta/CD19-depleted stem cell transplant. The receptors were sampled from a girl aged 2-10 years with aplastic anemia, due to receive a stem cell transplant.

The rearrangement links TRBV11-2 to TRBJ1-2; D unresolved. Germline CDR1 is SGHAT and CDR2 is FQNNGV. The CDR3 extends over 15 amino acids. V shed 3 bases and J shed 8 bases, with 19 bases lying between them. As DNA, the CDR3 is TGTGCCAGCAGCTTTCCCCGGCGCAGTCCTGGCGGCTACACCTTC. Amino acids: CASSFPRRSPGGYTF.

This chain connects TRBV20-1 to TRBJ2-1; a possible D gene is TRBD2 (7 bases). The CDR3 runs to 16 residues. Looked up from germline, CDR1 is DFQATT and CDR2 is SNEGSKA (reference sequence). V dropped 1 base and J dropped 7 bases, with 20 bases sitting between them. The CDR3: CSARGGGLASLNEQFF. In DNA form, the CDR3 reads TGCAGTGCTAGAGGGGGGGGGCTAGCATCGTTAAATGAGCAGTTCTTC.

V usage is TRBV12-3 or TRBV12-4 and J usage is TRBJ2-2, with TRBD2 matching 12 bases. CDR3 size: 15 residues. J lost 5 bases, V lost 7 bases, and 5 bases had no gene match. CDR3 in DNA: TGTGCCAGCACACCCACTAGCGGGAGGACCGGGGAGCTGTTTTTT. It is translated as CASTPTSGRTGELFF.

This chain joins TRBV28 and TRBJ1-1; D not certain. Looked up from germline, CDR1 is MDHEN and CDR2 is SYDVKM. Trimming took off 6 bases at V and 4 bases at J, with 18 bases between the two ends. The CDR3 covers 15 residues. CDR3: CASRPTRGFGTEAFF. As DNA, the CDR3 is TGTGCCAGCAGGCCCACGCGGGGATTTGGCACTGAAGCTTTCTTT.

The chain couples TRBV28 to TRBJ1-2, with D maybe TRBD1 (5 bases). The ends were cut back, 8 bases at V and 7 bases at J, with 11 bases in the middle. The CDR3 consists of 11 residues. The V gene's germline CDR1 is MDHEN and CDR2 SYDVKM. CDR3 in amino acids: CASFGGIGYTF. CDR3 coding DNA: TGTGCCAGCTTCGGGGGGATTGGCTACACCTTC.

The CDR3 region has the DNA TGCAGCGTTGAAGCCTTTTTACAGGGAACCTACGAGCAGTACTTC. Its translation: CSVEAFLQGTYEQYF. This chain uses TRBV29-1 with TRBJ2-7; a possible D gene is TRBD1 (6 bases). Trimming pared 1 base from V and 2 bases from J, leaving 15 bases between. Germline assignment: CDR1 SQVTM and CDR2 ANQGSEA. CDR3 length equals 15 residues.

This clonotype was counted only a few times. The chain recombines TRBV12-3 or TRBV12-4 with TRBJ2-1; D uncertain. Trimming cost V 6 bases and J 8 bases, with 8 bases left between them. The CDR3 totals 11 residues. The chain's CDR3 is CASSPDHEQFF. The CDR3 DNA follows: TGTGCCAGCAGCCCAGACCATGAGCAGTTCTTC.

The chain joins TRBV6-1 to TRBJ1-2; the D gene is possibly TRBD1 (5 bases). Germline V gene lookup returns CDR1 MNHNS and CDR2 SASEGT. V dropped 6 bases and J dropped 2 bases, with 22 bases sitting between them. The CDR3 covers 17 residues. CDR3 sequence: CASRLLPTAVLNYGYTF. In DNA, the CDR3 is TGTGCCAGCAGGCTCCTACCGACAGCAGTACTCAACTATGGCTACACCTTC.

The V gene is TRBV5-1, the J gene TRBJ2-1; 13 bases are a match to TRBD2. The germline gives CDR1 SGHRS, CDR2 YFSETQ. The CDR3 spans 17 residues. Trimming took 4 bases from V and 1 from J; bases not matched to a gene: 5. The CDR3 protein is CASSPRTSGGSYNEQFF. The CDR3 DNA reads TGCGCCAGCAGCCCCCGGACTAGCGGGGGTTCCTACAATGAGCAGTTCTTC.

The chain carries TRBV20-1 and TRBJ2-1; TRBD2 matches at 9 bases. V lost 6 bases, J lost 7 bases, and 13 bases stayed unmatched. The CDR3 totals 15 residues. Germline values: CDR1 DFQATT, CDR2 SNEGSKA (reference sequence). CDR3 in amino acids: CSALSGAGGPNEQFF. The CDR3 coding sequence is TGCAGTGCCCTTTCAGGGGCGGGAGGGCCGAATGAGCAGTTCTTC.

V gene TRBV5-1 combines with J gene TRBJ2-3, with a weak D call TRBD2 (6 bases). Germline CDR1 and CDR2: SGHRS and YFSETQ. The CDR3 has 15 amino acids. V lost 2 bases to trimming and J lost 2 bases, with 12 bases between them. The CDR3 region is CASSFGGHPTDTQYF. The CDR3 bases are TGCGCCAGCAGCTTCGGAGGGCATCCCACAGATACGCAGTATTTT.

Ten or more counts support this clonotype. This chain links TRBV29-1 with TRBJ2-1; 9 nucleotides agree with TRBD1. This CDR3 is 14 amino acids long. J lost 0 bases, V lost 6 bases, and 3 bases had no gene match. Germline V gene sequence: CDR1 SQVTM, CDR2 ANQGSEA. Here the CDR3 reads CSVETGGSYNEQFF. The CDR3 nucleotides are TGCAGCGTGGAGACAGGGGGCTCCTACAATGAGCAGTTCTTC.

The chain combines TRBV6-5 with TRBJ2-1; TRBD1 is a possible D gene (6 bases). Germline CDR1 is MNHEY and CDR2 is SVGAGI. Deletions cut 0 bases from V and 4 bases from J, with 16 bases between. The CDR3 runs to 17 residues. CDR3 sequence reads: CASSYSPGPRGYNEQFF. For the CDR3, the DNA is TGTGCCAGCAGTTACTCCCCCGGGCCTAGGGGGTACAATGAGCAGTTCTTC.

Only a few counts were recorded for this clonotype. The chain joins TRBV15 to TRBJ2-5, with TRBD2 matching 16 bases. CDR3 length: 19 amino acids. The germline CDR1 and CDR2 sequences are LNHNV and YYDKDF (reference sequence). V lost 1 base, J lost 0 bases, and 5 bases stayed unmatched. In DNA form, the CDR3 reads TGTGCCACCAGCAGAGCGGGACTAGCGGGAGGGCCATACCAAGAGACCCAGTACTTC. It specifies CATSRAGLAGGPYQETQYF.

The J gene is TRBJ2-1, the V gene TRBV7-6; maybe TRBD2 (5 bases). Germline CDR1 SGHVS, CDR2 FNYEAQ. Trimming left V 3 bases short and J 6 bases short, with 6 bases between. This CDR3 comprises 12 residues. CDR3 sequence reads: CASSFEGNEQFF. The CDR3 region has the DNA TGTGCCAGCAGCTTTGAGGGCAATGAGCAGTTCTTC.

The chain links TRBV29-1 to TRBJ2-5, with D tentatively TRBD1 or TRBD2 (5 bases each). V was pared by 4 bases and J by 2 bases, with 17 bases between. CDR3 length: 15 residues. Germline-derived CDR1 and CDR2 are SQVTM and ANQGSEA. CDR3 nucleotide sequence: TGCAGCGTTGTGGGGACCCAAGCGGCACAAGAGACCCAGTACTTC. It yields the protein CSVVGTQAAQETQYF.

CDR3 coding DNA: TGTGCCAGCAGTTCCCAGACAGGGGTTGGCGAGCAGTACTTC. Its translation is CASSSQTGVGEQYF. The chain has TRBV27 and TRBJ2-7; 8 positions agree with TRBD1. Germline V gene lookup returns CDR1 MNHEY and CDR2 SMNVEV (reference sequence). The CDR3 is made up of 14 amino acids. Unmatched junction bases numbered 8, after V lost 4 bases and J lost 6 bases.

The chain joins TRBV20-1 to TRBJ2-1, with no clear D. The CDR3 loop spans 14 amino acids. From germline, CDR1 is DFQATT and CDR2 SNEGSKA (reference sequence). V lost 0 bases to trimming and J lost 0 bases, with 6 bases between them. CDR3 nucleotides: TGCAGTGCTAGAGACTCAAGCTCCTACAATGAGCAGTTCTTC. Translation: CSARDSSSYNEQFF.

The chain is built from TRBV28 and TRBJ2-3; 10 bases match TRBD2. The CDR3 runs to 16 residues. CDR1 and CDR2 from the germline V gene are MDHEN and SYDVKM. Trimming at V came to 7 bases and at J to 0 bases, leaving 7 bases not matched to a gene. The CDR3 here is CASIPTSGASTDTQYF. CDR3 coding DNA: TGTGCCAGCATCCCTACTAGCGGGGCTAGCACAGATACGCAGTATTTT.

This clonotype occurred once. This chain joins TRBV7-2 and TRBJ2-3; 15 nucleotides match TRBD2. V lost 4 bases to trimming and J lost 6 bases; unmatched junction nucleotides: 8. Germline lookup yields CDR1 SGHTA and CDR2 FQGNSA. The CDR3 runs 17 residues. The CDR3 protein is CASSSKGLAGGRDTQYF. CDR3 DNA sequence: TGTGCCAGCAGCTCCAAGGGACTAGCGGGGGGCCGTGATACGCAGTATTTT.

The J gene is TRBJ1-1, the V gene TRBV12-3 or TRBV12-4, with 7 bases identical to TRBD1. V lost 5 bases and J lost 3; bases outside the gene matches: 9. The CDR3 spans 15 residues. The CDR3 nucleotides read TGTGCCAGCAGTCGCCTCAGGGGGACGGACACTGAAGCTTTCTTT. Translated, it gives CASSRLRGTDTEAFF.

This chain links TRBV7-2 with TRBJ2-3; TRBD1 aligns across 9 bases. The V segment lost 5 bases and the J segment 3 bases; nucleotides outside the gene matches: 6. This CDR3 has 15 residues. Germline V gene lookup returns CDR1 SGHTA and CDR2 FQGNSA. CDR3 bases: TGTGCCAGCAGCCCACATGACAGGGGGACAGATACGCAGTATTTT. It specifies CASSPHDRGTDTQYF.

This chain connects TRBV20-1 to TRBJ2-7; 7 bases match TRBD2. The V gene end was trimmed by 3 bases and the J gene end by 5 bases; junction bases not matched to a gene: 4. The CDR3 is made up of 12 amino acids. The germline gives CDR1 DFQATT, CDR2 SNEGSKA (reference sequence). This CDR3 reads CSASRGGDEQYF. The CDR3 DNA is TGCAGTGCTAGCCGGGGAGGGGACGAGCAGTACTTC.

There are many counts of this clonotype. The genes are TRBV28 and TRBJ1-1; the match to TRBD1 covers 7 bases. The CDR3 totals 11 residues. The junction had 4 bases not matched to a gene; V was cut back by 3 bases and J by 12 bases. Germline V gene lookup returns CDR1 MDHEN and CDR2 SYDVKM. Here the CDR3 reads CASSFRGGPFF. CDR3 nucleotide sequence: TGTGCCAGCAGTTTCAGGGGGGGACCTTTCTTT. Full variable domain (outside the CDR3, taken from reference TRBV28 and TRBJ1-1): DVKVTQSSRYLVKRTGEKVFLECVQDMDHENMFWYRQDPGLGLRLIYFSYDVKMKEKGDIPEGYSVSREKKERFSLILESASTNQTSMYLCASSFRGGPFFGQGTRLTVV.

This clonotype came up a few times. V is TRBV6-2 or TRBV6-3 and J is TRBJ2-7; possible D gene TRBD1, 5 bases. V lost 6 bases and J 1 base, leaving 19 bases between the germline ends. Germline V gives CDR1 MNHEY, CDR2 SVGEGT. The CDR3 has 16 residues. This CDR3 reads CASSPFTGDLSYEQYF. The CDR3 DNA follows: TGTGCCAGCAGCCCTTTTACAGGAGACCTATCCTACGAGCAGTACTTC.

Many counts were recorded for this clonotype. The chain links TRBV28 to TRBJ2-7; 7 bases fit TRBD1. Germline-derived CDR1 and CDR2 are MDHEN and SYDVKM. The CDR3 is made up of 13 amino acids. The ends lost 3 bases at V and 7 bases at J; junction bases unmatched: 6. CDR3 residues: CASSLGTAIEQYF. The CDR3 nucleotides read TGTGCCAGCAGTTTGGGGACAGCTATAGAGCAGTACTTC.

The J gene is TRBJ2-1, the V gene TRBV5-1, with TRBD2 identical over 8 bases. Losses at the gene ends were 0 bases for V and 7 bases for J; bases not matched to a gene: 9. There are 16 residues in the CDR3. CDR1 and CDR2 from the germline V gene are SGHRS and YFSETQ. This chain's CDR3 is CASSLEGAGVWNEQFF. CDR3 DNA sequence: TGCGCCAGCAGCTTGGAGGGAGCGGGAGTATGGAATGAGCAGTTCTTC.

This clonotype appeared a single time. The V call is TRBV28, the J call TRBJ2-1; a weak D match, TRBD2 (7 bases). CDR1 MDHEN and CDR2 SYDVKM come from the germline V gene. The CDR3 spans 14 residues. V lost 8 bases to trimming and J lost 7 bases, with 18 bases between them. CDR3 sequence (DNA): TGTGCCAGCCAAGGGGGGACTACAAGGAATGAGCAGTTCTTC. Protein sequence: CASQGGTTRNEQFF. Combining the CDR3 with reference TRBV28 and TRBJ2-1 gives the whole variable domain DVKVTQSSRYLVKRTGEKVFLECVQDMDHENMFWYRQDPGLGLRLIYFSYDVKMKEKGDIPEGYSVSREKKERFSLILESASTNQTSMYLCASQGGTTRNEQFFGPGTRLTVL.

This clonotype occurred many times. CDR3 nucleotides: TGTGCCATCAGTGAGCCTACCGCGTTCAGAGCGGGAGCTAGCACAGATACGCAGTATTTT. Its protein product is CAISEPTAFRAGASTDTQYF. V and J are TRBV10-3 and TRBJ2-3; 8 nucleotides align to TRBD2. In germline, CDR1 is ENHRY, CDR2 SYGVKD. This CDR3 region has 20 residues. With V trimmed by 2 bases and J by 0 bases, 16 bases remained unmatched.

The V call is TRBV20-1, the J call TRBJ2-5, with 7 bases lining up with TRBD2. V lost 6 bases to trimming and J lost 5 bases; unmatched junction nucleotides: 12. The germline V gene has CDR1 DFQATT and CDR2 SNEGSKA (reference sequence). CDR3 length: 14 amino acids. The CDR3 region has the DNA TGCAGTGCAACCCGAGCGGGAAGGGGCGAGACCCAGTACTTC. Translating it yields CSATRAGRGETQYF.

V usage is TRBV5-1 and J usage is TRBJ2-2; D is ambiguous. In germline, CDR1 is SGHRS, CDR2 YFSETQ. The CDR3 spans 12 residues. V gave up 1 base and J gave up 7 bases, with 5 bases separating them. The CDR3 reads CASSLYLGELFF. The CDR3, as DNA: TGCGCCAGCAGCTTGTATCTCGGGGAGCTGTTTTTT.

The rearrangement joins TRBV20-1 to TRBJ2-5; perhaps D is TRBD1 or TRBD2 (5 bases each). Trimming took off 5 bases at V and 1 base at J, with 11 bases between the two ends. This CDR3 has 13 amino acids. Germline CDR1 DFQATT, CDR2 SNEGSKA (reference sequence). The DNA of the CDR3 is TGCAGTGCTGTCGGGACCTCCCAAGAGACCCAGTACTTC. Translation: CSAVGTSQETQYF.